This T cell receptor (beta chain) derives from a study of cytomegalovirus exposure and HLA in healthy donors. PCR involved 60 Vbeta and 13 Jbeta primers. The protocol was immunoSEQ multiplex PCR, while the TCRdb copy is restricted to in-frame clones and leaves out a portion. The table includes more than 95,000 clones, approximately 82% detected once. After removal of 2 bases from V and 1 base from J, the junction contained 7 bases not matched to a gene. This CDR3 contains 16 residues. Looked up from germline, CDR1 is LGHNA and CDR2 is YSLEER. The clonotype comes from a man in his forties in good health and CMV-seropositive. The sequenced sample consisted of PBMCs. The chain combines TRBV4-3 with TRBJ2-5, with TRBD2 matching over 7 bases. Here the CDR3 reads CASSQRSSGPQETQYF. DNA of the CDR3: TGCGCCAGCAGCCAAAGGTCTAGCGGACCCCAAGAGACCCAGTACTTC.